Presented here are 19 T cell receptor beta chains from one specimen sequenced in a study of T cells in Graves' hyperthyroidism and ophthalmopathy. RNA transcripts served as the template for amplifying TCR beta CDR3 regions. In the first-round RT-PCR of the TCR CDR3, the HTBI primer set was used. One entry per CDR3 protein, called by TCRdb with MiXCR from the multiplex PCR reads. The table has around 440,000 distinct CDR3 sequences, approximately 14% seen once. The specimen was blood. The origin of the receptors is a woman aged 18-29 years with Graves' hyperthyroidism.

This clonotype was picked up many times. The CDR3 region is CSAPPRTSEAFF. In DNA, the CDR3 is TGCAGTGCACCGCCCAGGACGAGTGAAGCTTTCTTT. The gene calls are TRBV20-1 and TRBJ1-1; D not resolved. CDR1 is DFQATT, CDR2 SNEGSKA, per germline (reference sequence). V was shortened by 6 bases and J by 7 bases, with 15 bases between the two germline ends. CDR3 length: 12 residues.

This clonotype was seen at least ten times. The rearrangement uses TRBV7-2 and TRBJ2-2; TRBD2 might be the D (6 bases). Trimming removed 4 bases at V and 2 bases at J, with 11 bases between. The V gene's germline CDR1 is SGHTA and CDR2 FQGNSA. The CDR3 has 15 residues. This CDR3 reads CASSSGRGNTGELFF. In DNA form, the CDR3 reads TGTGCCAGCAGCTCGGGGCGGGGTAACACCGGGGAGCTGTTTTTT.

This clonotype was detected ten times or more. The CDR3: CASSHRDRRDTQYF. CDR3 in DNA: TGCGCCAGCAGCCACCGGGACAGACGAGATACGCAGTATTTT. The chain couples TRBV5-1 to TRBJ2-3; 7 bases agree with TRBD1. The CDR3 sequence is 14 residues long. Germline V gene data show CDR1 as SGHRS and CDR2 as YFSETQ. After removal of 4 bases from V and 5 bases from J, the junction contained 7 bases not matched to a gene.

This clonotype has just a few counts. The chain joins TRBV3-1 to TRBJ1-3; a weak D match, TRBD1 (5 bases). The CDR3 extends over 15 amino acids. V lost 4 bases, J lost 2 bases, and 12 bases lay in between. Germline assignment: CDR1 LGHDT and CDR2 YNNKEL (reference sequence). The CDR3 region is CASSPLGGTGNTIYF. The CDR3 DNA is TGTGCCAGCAGCCCTCTGGGGGGGACTGGAAACACCATATATTTT. Full variable domain (missing parts from reference TRBV3-1 and TRBJ1-3): DTAVSQTPKYLVTQMGNDKSIKCEQNLGHDTMYWYKQDSKKFLKIMFSYNNKELIINETVPNRFSPKSPDKAHLNLHINSLELGDSAVYFCASSPLGGTGNTIYFGEGSWLTVV.

The CDR3 DNA follows: TGCAGTGCTACCAGCGGGACAGGGTTTTCCTACGAGCAGTACTTC. This encodes CSATSGTGFSYEQYF. The rearrangement joins TRBV20-1 to TRBJ2-7, with 9 positions matching TRBD1. The CDR3 sequence is 15 residues long. The germline gives CDR1 DFQATT, CDR2 SNEGSKA (reference sequence). V lost 4 bases and J lost 1; bases outside the gene matches: 8.

The chain uses TRBV5-8 and TRBJ1-3, with D hard to call. Germline CDR1 is SGHTS and CDR2 is YDEGEE. The germline V and J ends were trimmed by 0 bases and 4 bases, with 11 bases remaining between them. The CDR3 contains 15 residues. CDR3 sequence: CASSLGEVAGNTIYF. The CDR3 nucleotides are TGTGCCAGCAGCTTGGGGGAAGTAGCCGGAAACACCATATATTTT.

This clonotype was counted ten times or more. The rearrangement links TRBV29-1 to TRBJ2-3, with 8 bases matching TRBD1. Germline V gene sequence: CDR1 SQVTM, CDR2 ANQGSEA. J was trimmed by 5 bases and V by 6 bases; bases with no gene match: 16. CDR3 length: 16 amino acids. The CDR3 reads CSVDKIGTGQVDTQYF. The DNA for the CDR3 is TGCAGCGTCGACAAGATAGGGACAGGCCAGGTAGATACGCAGTATTTT.

This clonotype showed up just a few times. This rearrangement joins TRBV6-6 to TRBJ1-2; no reliable D call. The V gene lost 2 bases and the J gene lost 11 bases, with 18 bases spanning the gap. Germline V gene data show CDR1 as MNHNY and CDR2 as SVGAGI (reference sequence). The CDR3 length is 14 residues. CDR3 residues: CASSYGGRSVSYTF. In DNA form, the CDR3 reads TGTGCCAGCAGTTACGGAGGACGGTCCGTATCGTACACCTTC.

This clonotype was counted at least ten times. The chain recombines TRBV5-5 with TRBJ1-1; the D is unclear. This CDR3 spans 13 amino acids. The germline V and J ends were trimmed by 4 bases and 0 bases, with 7 bases remaining between them. Germline-derived CDR1 and CDR2 are SGHKS and YYEKEE (reference sequence). CDR3 coding DNA: TGTGCCAGCAGCCAGGCAATGAACACTGAAGCTTTCTTT. This sequence encodes CASSQAMNTEAFF.

This clonotype appeared many times. V usage is TRBV6-1 and J usage is TRBJ2-5, with TRBD2 identical over 11 bases. The CDR3 extends over 17 amino acids. With V trimmed by 5 bases and J by 1 base, 9 bases remained unmatched. Germline assignment: CDR1 MNHNS and CDR2 SASEGT. CDR3 protein: CASSPVTGTSGQETQYF. In DNA form, the CDR3 reads TGTGCCAGCAGTCCGGTTACCGGGACTAGCGGCCAAGAGACCCAGTACTTC.

This chain joins TRBV9 and TRBJ2-7; 10 bases fit TRBD1. Germline lookup yields CDR1 SGDLS and CDR2 YYNGEE. After removal of 0 bases from V and 12 bases from J, the junction contained 12 bases not matched to a gene. This CDR3 spans 15 amino acids. Here the CDR3 reads CASSVDRDRGSLRYF. The CDR3 DNA reads as TGTGCCAGCAGCGTAGACCGGGACAGGGGTTCGTTGCGGTACTTC.

The chain combines TRBV20-1 with TRBJ2-3; the match to TRBD2 covers 15 bases. The CDR3 runs 16 residues. Germline values: CDR1 DFQATT, CDR2 SNEGSKA (reference sequence). The V gene end was trimmed by 3 bases and the J gene end by 4 bases; junction bases not matched to a gene: 5. CDR3 region: CSARTGLAGGADTQYF. CDR3 DNA sequence: TGCAGTGCTAGGACGGGACTAGCGGGGGGCGCAGATACGCAGTATTTT.

This clonotype was picked up many times. This chain uses TRBV6-2 or TRBV6-3 with TRBJ2-1, with D uncertain. The length of the CDR3 is 13 residues. Germline V gene lookup returns CDR1 MNHEY and CDR2 SVGEGT. Trimming stripped 6 bases from V and 9 bases from J, with 15 bases between. The CDR3 sequence: CASSPGWNSEQFF. CDR3 in DNA: TGTGCCAGCAGCCCCGGTTGGAATTCTGAGCAGTTCTTC.

This clonotype showed up many times. The chain recombines TRBV10-3 with TRBJ2-3, with 9 nucleotides matching TRBD1. CDR1 is ENHRY, CDR2 SYGVKD, per germline. The trim removed 7 bases at V and 5 bases at J, leaving 10 bases unmatched. This CDR3 contains 15 residues. CDR3 region: CAINLGQGFEDTQYF. CDR3 coding DNA: TGTGCCATCAATCTGGGACAGGGTTTCGAAGATACGCAGTATTTT.

There are many counts of this clonotype. This sequence joins TRBV7-2 and TRBJ1-1, with 8 bases aligning to TRBD1. V was clipped by 5 bases and J by 4 bases; unmatched bases: 6. CDR3 length: 14 amino acids. Germline V gene lookup returns CDR1 SGHTA and CDR2 FQGNSA. The CDR3 here is CASSKDRAATEAFF. The CDR3 DNA follows: TGTGCCAGCAGCAAGGACAGGGCGGCCACTGAAGCTTTCTTT. Variable domain in full (rest from reference TRBV7-2 and TRBJ1-1): GAGVSQSPSNKVTEKGKDVELRCDPISGHTALYWYRQSLGQGLEFLIYFQGNSAPDKSGLPSDRFSAERTGGSVSTLTIQRTQQEDSAVYLCASSKDRAATEAFFGQGTRLTVV.

The chain links TRBV4-3 to TRBJ1-2, with TRBD1 identical over 11 bases. There are 16 residues in the CDR3. The germline V gene has CDR1 LGHNA and CDR2 YSLEER. Trimming at V came to 4 bases and at J to 8 bases, leaving 12 bases not matched to a gene. The CDR3 DNA reads as TGCGCCAGCAGCCCAGGACAGGGGGCCCTTTCAGAGGGCTACACCTTC. Protein: CASSPGQGALSEGYTF.

This clonotype was seen a handful of times. The chain joins TRBV7-9 to TRBJ1-2; a weak D match, TRBD1 (5 bases). The V end was cut by 6 bases, the J end by 0 bases, with 20 bases between. CDR3 length equals 17 residues. The germline gives CDR1 SEHNR, CDR2 FQNEAQ (reference sequence). The CDR3 nucleotides are TGTGCCAGCAGGTACAATACGGACACCAAAGCTAACTATGGCTACACCTTC. Residues: CASRYNTDTKANYGYTF.

This clonotype has only a few counts. This sequence joins TRBV20-1 and TRBJ1-3; D is uncertain. Germline V lookup: CDR1 DFQATT, CDR2 SNEGSKA (reference sequence). CDR3 length: 11 amino acids. Trimming removed 3 bases from V and 4 bases from J, with 4 bases in between. CDR3 sequence: CSASPGNTIYF. CDR3 DNA sequence: TGCAGTGCTAGTCCGGGAAACACCATATATTTT.

This clonotype was detected only a few times. The V call is TRBV5-1, the J call TRBJ2-3, with a possible D match to TRBD2 (6 bases). Trimming cost V 0 bases and J 3 bases, with 23 bases left between them. This CDR3 comprises 19 residues. CDR1 is SGHRS, CDR2 YFSETQ, per germline. The CDR3 loop reads CASSLGAWTTGVWTDTQYF. CDR3 sequence (DNA): TGCGCCAGCAGCTTGGGAGCCTGGACTACCGGGGTCTGGACAGATACGCAGTATTTT.